The 14 T cell receptor beta chains in this list originate from one sample, sequenced in a study of blood T cell repertoires in COVID-19. TCRdb's table, derived via immunoSEQ multiplex PCR, lists solely in-frame clones and lacks some. The table includes 200,000 to 300,000 clones, 85% to 95% detected once. Material for sequencing was peripheral blood. Source of these receptors: a young man with COVID-19, enrolled during active disease.

The chain has TRBV5-1 and TRBJ2-7; 9 bases match TRBD1. Looked up from germline, CDR1 is SGHRS and CDR2 is YFSETQ. CDR3 length: 15 amino acids. Germline trimming cut 4 bases from V and 3 bases from J; bases unmatched to any gene: 8. CDR3 residues: CASSLEGQGVYEQYF. CDR3 DNA: TGCGCCAGCAGCCTGGAGGGACAGGGCGTCTACGAGCAGTACTTC.

This clone showed up just once. The chain carries TRBV5-6 and TRBJ2-1; perhaps TRBD1 as D (5 bases). The CDR3 extends over 13 amino acids. Germline CDR1 SGHDT, CDR2 YYEEEE. Trimming pared 3 bases from V and 11 bases from J, leaving 15 bases between. The CDR3 DNA follows: TGTGCCAGCAGCTCAGATACTAAGGGGAAGCAGTTCTTC. Translated: CASSSDTKGKQFF.

The CDR3 loop reads CASSRGLAGPGETQYF. For the CDR3, the DNA is TGCGCCAGCAGCCGGGGACTAGCGGGGCCGGGAGAGACCCAGTACTTC. The V call is TRBV4-1, the J call TRBJ2-5, with TRBD2 matching over 13 bases. The germline gives CDR1 MGHRA, CDR2 YSYEKL. This CDR3 is built from 16 residues. The J segment lost 4 bases and the V segment lost 4 bases, leaving 6 bases of the junction unmatched.

CDR3 sequence: CASSWDRGDTQYF. The CDR3 DNA is TGTGCCAGTAGTTGGGACAGGGGAGATACGCAGTATTTT. The chain joins TRBV19 to TRBJ2-3; 10 nucleotides align to TRBD1. Trimming took 5 bases from V and 5 from J; bases not matched to a gene: 1. The CDR3 consists of 13 residues. Germline V CDR1 and CDR2: LNHDA, SQIVND (reference sequence). The complete variable domain, with remaining parts taken from reference TRBV19 and TRBJ2-3, reads DGGITQSPKYLFRKEGQNVTLSCEQNLNHDAMYWYRQDPGQGLRLIYYSQIVNDFQKGDIAEGYSVSREKKESFPLTVTSAQKNPTAFYLCASSWDRGDTQYFGPGTRLTVL.

This clone was observed a handful of times. V gene TRBV7-9 combines with J gene TRBJ1-3; tentatively, D is TRBD1 (5 bases). The CDR3 totals 15 residues. V lost 3 bases and J 0 bases, leaving 9 bases between the germline ends. Germline values: CDR1 SEHNR, CDR2 FQNEAQ (reference sequence). The CDR3: CASSLATGSGNTIYF. DNA for the CDR3: TGTGCCAGCAGCTTGGCTACAGGCTCTGGAAACACCATATATTTT.

The rearrangement links TRBV19 to TRBJ1-2, with 9 bases lining up with TRBD1. Germline V CDR1 and CDR2: LNHDA, SQIVND (reference sequence). This CDR3 has 15 residues. Trimming at V came to 3 bases and at J to 3 bases, leaving 5 bases not matched to a gene. CDR3 protein: CASSMDGTGYYGYTF. The CDR3 DNA sequence: TGTGCCAGTAGTATGGACGGGACAGGGTACTATGGCTACACCTTC.

The rearrangement links TRBV5-1 to TRBJ2-2, with 7 bases aligning to TRBD2. The CDR3 runs 13 residues. The V gene end was trimmed by 4 bases and the J gene end by 6 bases; junction bases not matched to a gene: 3. Germline V gene data show CDR1 as SGHRS and CDR2 as YFSETQ. The CDR3 is CASSPGGAGELFF. The CDR3 DNA sequence: TGCGCCAGCAGCCCTGGGGGGGCCGGGGAGCTGTTTTTT.

The gene calls are TRBV6-5 and TRBJ2-5, with a possible D match to TRBD1 (5 bases). Trimming left V 5 bases short and J 1 base short, with 8 bases between. Germline V gene data show CDR1 as MNHEY and CDR2 as SVGAGI. This CDR3 has 13 amino acids. Written as DNA, the CDR3 is TGTGCCAGCAGTCGGACATTCCAAGAGACCCAGTACTTC. It encodes CASSRTFQETQYF.

This chain joins TRBV4-2 and TRBJ1-2, with D unclear. CDR1 is LGHNA, CDR2 YNFKEQ, per germline. Trimming stripped 0 bases from V and 4 bases from J, with 12 bases between. This CDR3 has 15 amino acids. CDR3 DNA sequence: TGTGCCAGCAGCCAAGAAGTAAAGGGAGGCTATGGCTACACCTTC. Its protein is CASSQEVKGGYGYTF.

V and J are TRBV13 and TRBJ2-3; 15 bases fit TRBD2. Germline V gene lookup returns CDR1 PRHDT and CDR2 FYEKMQ (reference sequence). The J segment lost 2 bases and the V segment lost 1 base, leaving 4 bases of the junction unmatched. The CDR3 runs 18 residues. The CDR3 here is CASSLDGTSGGTTDTQYF. DNA of the CDR3: TGTGCCAGCAGCTTAGACGGGACTAGCGGGGGGACCACAGATACGCAGTATTTT.

The V and J genes are TRBV28 and TRBJ1-2; 7 bases fit TRBD1. V dropped 7 bases and J dropped 2; count of bases not matched to a gene: 10. CDR3 length equals 15 residues. The germline V gene has CDR1 MDHEN and CDR2 SYDVKM. The CDR3 loop is CASTQGGRGNYGYTF. DNA for the CDR3: TGTGCCAGCACCCAGGGGGGCAGGGGGAACTATGGCTACACCTTC.

This chain joins TRBV6-5 and TRBJ2-7; D remains ambiguous. Trimming took off 2 bases at V and 0 bases at J, with 11 bases between the two ends. Germline lookup yields CDR1 MNHEY and CDR2 SVGAGI. This CDR3 region has 15 residues. CDR3 in DNA: TGTGCCAGCAGTTACGGCCCGCCAAGCTCCTACGAGCAGTACTTC. It is translated as CASSYGPPSSYEQYF.

The chain links TRBV6-6 to TRBJ1-4; 8 bases are shared with TRBD1. CDR1 is MNHNY, CDR2 SVGAGI, per germline (reference sequence). Unmatched junction bases numbered 8, after V lost 0 bases and J lost 8 bases. The CDR3 length is 16 residues. The CDR3 loop is CASSYSAGGAGEKLFF. CDR3 coding DNA: TGTGCCAGCAGTTACTCTGCAGGGGGCGCGGGGGAAAAACTGTTTTTT.

DNA for the CDR3: TGTGCCAGCAGTGAAGCGCGGATCGGACAGGTATCGGTGGAGACCCAGTACTTC. Its protein product is CASSEARIGQVSVETQYF. The chain recombines TRBV6-1 with TRBJ2-5; TRBD1 matches 7 bases. In germline, CDR1 is MNHNS, CDR2 SASEGT. The CDR3 covers 18 residues. J was trimmed by 5 bases and V by 0 bases; bases with no gene match: 15.